Below are 5 T cell receptor beta chains sequenced from a single sample in a study of beta chain features in type 1 diabetes. Sequenced material consisted of expressed TCRB transcripts (all of the isolated RNA was reverse transcribed). Assay: immunoSEQ multiplex PCR; the TCRdb copy retains only in-frame clones and omits some. The sample includes roughly 300,000 clones, approximately 8% of them seen just once. The sample consisted of central memory CD4+ T cells from blood. The origin of the receptors is a woman in her late teens or twenties in good health.

The rearrangement uses TRBV2 and TRBJ2-2, with D possibly matching TRBD2 (6 bases). Trimming removed 6 bases from V and 2 bases from J, with 19 bases in between. The CDR3 extends over 17 amino acids. Germline lookup yields CDR1 SNHLY and CDR2 FYNNEI. In DNA, the CDR3 is TGTGCCAGCAGGCCCGGGGACTGGGTTGCAAACACCGGGGAGCTGTTTTTT. Translating it yields CASRPGDWVANTGELFF.

This clone was seen ten or more times. The chain recombines TRBV7-9 with TRBJ1-1; 7 nucleotides line up with TRBD1. Germline CDR1 is SEHNR and CDR2 is FQNEAQ (reference sequence). The CDR3 totals 17 residues. Trimming took 2 bases from V and 2 from J; bases not matched to a gene: 11. CDR3 in amino acids: CASSLWQGDLFNTEAFF. CDR3 nucleotides: TGTGCCAGCAGCTTATGGCAGGGGGACTTATTCAACACTGAAGCTTTCTTT.

This clone turned up a few times. A read error may produce the germline difference seen at one junction end. The gene calls are TRBV7-7 and TRBJ2-1, with D possibly matching TRBD1 (5 bases). This CDR3 is 14 amino acids long. Germline V gives CDR1 SSHAT, CDR2 FNYEAQ (reference sequence). The CDR3 DNA reads as TGTGCTAGCAGCCACCCAGGGCGGCACAGTGAGCAGTTCTTC. Translation: CASSHPGRHSEQFF.

This clone was detected only a few times. The chain joins TRBV6-5 to TRBJ2-1; 9 positions match TRBD1. Germline V gene data show CDR1 as MNHEY and CDR2 as SVGAGI. The V gene end was trimmed by 7 bases and the J gene end by 2 bases; junction bases not matched to a gene: 6. The CDR3 extends over 15 amino acids. The chain's CDR3 is CASTQQGATYNEQFF. The CDR3 region has the DNA TGTGCCAGCACCCAACAGGGGGCAACCTACAATGAGCAGTTCTTC.

The chain combines TRBV7-2 with TRBJ2-2; D remains ambiguous. Trimming took off 5 bases at V and 0 bases at J, with 4 bases between the two ends. The CDR3 totals 13 residues. The germline gives CDR1 SGHTA, CDR2 FQGNSA. The CDR3 DNA is TGTGCCAGCAGCCAATCGAACACCGGGGAGCTGTTTTTT. This sequence encodes CASSQSNTGELFF.